What follows are 20 T cell receptor beta chains derived from one specimen sequenced in a study of cytomegalovirus exposure and HLA in healthy donors. This table comes from immunoSEQ multiplex PCR, and its TCRdb copy is limited to in-frame clones, with some not included. The sample carries 100,000 to 150,000 clones, 90% to 97% recorded once. The sequenced sample consisted of PBMCs. Receptors originate from a man younger than 30 in good health and CMV-seronegative.

The chain carries TRBV11-2 and TRBJ2-7, with D tentatively TRBD1 (5 bases). CDR1 is SGHAT, CDR2 FQNNGV, per germline. Between the trimmed V and J ends, which lost 4 bases and 7 bases, there was a span of 17 bases. The CDR3 consists of 14 residues. DNA for the CDR3: TGTGCCAGCAGCTCCTCCCACAGGTCGTGGGAGCAGTACTTC. Encoded protein: CASSSSHRSWEQYF.

The rearrangement links TRBV27 to TRBJ2-3; 12 positions agree with TRBD2. This CDR3 contains 16 residues. J gave up 4 bases and V 5 bases, and 7 bases lay outside the gene matches. Germline CDR1 is MNHEY and CDR2 is SMNVEV (reference sequence). The chain's CDR3 is CASSPSLAGGADTQYF. The CDR3 DNA follows: TGTGCCAGCAGTCCATCACTAGCGGGAGGAGCAGATACGCAGTATTTT.

The chain links TRBV11-3 to TRBJ2-4; D not resolved. The CDR3 covers 15 residues. CDR1 is SGHNT, CDR2 YENEEA, per germline. V gave up 5 bases and J gave up 0 bases, with 11 bases separating them. DNA of the CDR3: TGTGCCAGCAGCCCCACTCTGTTAGCCAAAAACATTCAGTACTTC. It specifies CASSPTLLAKNIQYF.

The rearrangement links TRBV5-1 to TRBJ2-1; 7 nucleotides match TRBD1. CDR3 size: 14 residues. J gave up 5 bases and V 4 bases, and 6 bases lay outside the gene matches. CDR1 and CDR2 from the germline V gene are SGHRS and YFSETQ. DNA of the CDR3: TGCGCCAGCAGCACGGGACAGAACAACAATGAGCAGTTCTTC. Translating gives CASSTGQNNNEQFF.

The chain couples TRBV29-1 to TRBJ2-2, with D possibly being TRBD1 (6 bases). Trimming stripped 6 bases from V and 4 bases from J, with 15 bases between. CDR3 length equals 14 residues. Per germline, CDR1 SQVTM and CDR2 ANQGSEA. CDR3 in DNA: TGCAGCGTCCCGGGACACAGGATCACCGGGGAGCTGTTTTTT. Translating it yields CSVPGHRITGELFF.

The gene calls are TRBV6-1 and TRBJ2-7, with D possibly TRBD1 on 6 matching bases. The CDR3 has 15 amino acids. Germline V lookup: CDR1 MNHNS, CDR2 SASEGT. The germline V and J ends were trimmed by 7 bases and 5 bases, with 21 bases remaining between them. CDR3 sequence (DNA): TGTGCCAGCATCTTTAAGGGGGATCAGATAAACGAGCAGTACTTC. This translates into CASIFKGDQINEQYF.

V is TRBV29-1 and J is TRBJ2-3, with 7 bases fitting TRBD2. Germline-derived CDR1 and CDR2 are SQVTM and ANQGSEA. The CDR3 sequence is 14 residues long. V shed 3 bases and J 3 bases; nucleotides not matched to a gene: 6. The chain's CDR3 is CSVEGGGRTDTQYF. Here the CDR3 DNA reads TGCAGCGTTGAGGGGGGAGGGAGGACAGATACGCAGTATTTT.

J is TRBJ2-7 and V is TRBV2, with TRBD2 matching over 10 bases. The CDR3 is made up of 14 amino acids. Germline V gene data show CDR1 as SNHLY and CDR2 as FYNNEI. J lost 2 bases, V lost 4 bases, and 2 bases had no gene match. The CDR3 sequence: CASSAGLAAYEQYF. The CDR3 DNA is TGTGCCAGCAGTGCAGGACTAGCGGCCTACGAGCAGTACTTC.

The rearrangement uses TRBV6-5 and TRBJ2-4, with a tentative D call TRBD2 (6 bases). Trimming stripped 6 bases from V and 0 bases from J, with 12 bases between. CDR1 and CDR2 (germline): MNHEY, SVGAGI. This CDR3 has 15 residues. The CDR3 loop reads CASSRDSLAKNIQYF. The CDR3 DNA is TGTGCCAGCAGCCGGGACTCCTTAGCCAAAAACATTCAGTACTTC.

The rearrangement links TRBV5-4 to TRBJ2-7; tentatively, D is TRBD1 (6 bases). This CDR3 comprises 14 residues. The V end lost 2 bases, the J end lost 3 bases, and 12 bases lay between the germline ends. CDR1 is SGHNT, CDR2 YYREEE, per germline (reference sequence). DNA for the CDR3: TGTGCCAGCAGCTTTAGTCAGGGGAGCTACGAGCAGTACTTC. This encodes CASSFSQGSYEQYF.

V and J are TRBV7-9 and TRBJ2-1, with D maybe TRBD2 (6 bases). CDR1 and CDR2 from the germline V gene are SEHNR and FQNEAQ (reference sequence). This CDR3 region has 15 residues. The V end was cut by 4 bases, the J end by 4 bases, with 14 bases between. This chain's CDR3 is CASSSRTTNYNEQFF. The CDR3 DNA follows: TGTGCCAGCAGCTCGAGGACTACTAATTACAATGAGCAGTTCTTC. Full variable domain (remainder filled in from reference TRBV7-9 and TRBJ2-1): DTGVSQNPRHKITKRGQNVTFRCDPISEHNRLYWYRQTLGQGPEFLTYFQNEAQLEKSRLLSDRFSAERPKGSFSTLEIQRTEQGDSAMYLCASSSRTTNYNEQFFGPGTRLTVL.

The chain carries TRBV19 and TRBJ2-1, with D possibly being TRBD1 (5 bases). CDR3 size: 12 residues. V was trimmed by 5 bases and J by 10 bases, leaving 12 bases between them. CDR1 is LNHDA, CDR2 SQIVND, per germline (reference sequence). The CDR3 DNA is TGTGCCAGTAGTCAAACAGGCTTCGAGCAGTTCTTC. It specifies CASSQTGFEQFF.

CDR3 DNA sequence: TGTGCCAGCAGTGACTCAGGTAGCCATGAGCAGTTCTTC. It is translated as CASSDSGSHEQFF. This chain connects TRBV6-4 to TRBJ2-1; the D is unclear. CDR1 is MRHNA and CDR2 is SNTAGT in the germline V gene. V gave up 0 bases and J gave up 8 bases, with 8 bases separating them. This CDR3 is built from 13 residues.

V is TRBV11-2 and J is TRBJ1-1; D gene uncertain. The CDR3 has 14 residues. Trimming removed 2 bases at V and 3 bases at J, with 10 bases between. Germline V gene sequence: CDR1 SGHAT, CDR2 FQNNGV. This CDR3 is CASSLQVGHTEAFF. For the CDR3, the DNA is TGTGCCAGCAGCTTACAGGTGGGCCACACTGAAGCTTTCTTT.

This clone was detected once. The CDR3 DNA is TGTGCCAGCACCGAGGAGCAGGGGACATCCTACGAGCAGTACTTC. Translating gives CASTEEQGTSYEQYF. The V gene is TRBV11-2, the J gene TRBJ2-7, with a tentative D call TRBD1 (6 bases). Per germline, CDR1 SGHAT and CDR2 FQNNGV. There are 15 residues in the CDR3. V was clipped by 7 bases and J by 1 base, with 17 bases between them.

The DNA for the CDR3 is TGTGCCAGCAGCCATAGAGGGACAGGGGATGGGACAGATACGCAGTATTTT. It is translated as CASSHRGTGDGTDTQYF. V is TRBV11-2 and J is TRBJ2-3; 10 bases fit TRBD1. The length of the CDR3 is 17 residues. V lost 5 bases and J lost 3; bases outside the gene matches: 11. CDR1 and CDR2 from the germline V gene are SGHAT and FQNNGV.

The chain has TRBV5-4 and TRBJ2-2, with 10 bases that match TRBD1. The CDR3 runs to 16 residues. J lost 6 bases, V lost 2 bases, and 7 bases had no gene match. The germline CDR1 and CDR2 sequences are SGHNT and YYREEE (reference sequence). The CDR3 reads CASSFRQGAFAGELFF. For the CDR3, the DNA is TGTGCCAGCAGCTTCCGACAGGGGGCGTTCGCCGGGGAGCTGTTTTTT.

The table lists this clone with a count of one. The rearrangement links TRBV6-1 to TRBJ2-3; 7 nucleotides match TRBD1. After removal of 4 bases from V and 2 bases from J, the junction contained 15 bases not matched to a gene. Germline lookup yields CDR1 MNHNS and CDR2 SASEGT. This CDR3 region has 18 residues. The CDR3 sequence is CASSGSLRGQGYTDTQYF. The CDR3 coding sequence is TGTGCCAGCAGTGGGAGCCTTAGGGGGCAGGGCTACACAGATACGCAGTATTTT.

The genes are TRBV11-3 and TRBJ1-1; D is unclear. The CDR3 has 15 amino acids. Germline CDR1 and CDR2: SGHNT and YENEEA. V dropped 0 bases and J dropped 1 base, with 9 bases sitting between them. The CDR3 reads CASSLEGGQNTEAFF. For the CDR3, the DNA is TGTGCCAGCAGCTTAGAGGGCGGGCAGAACACTGAAGCTTTCTTT.

The genes are TRBV9 and TRBJ2-2, with TRBD1 identical over 7 bases. This CDR3 has 15 residues. The germline V gene has CDR1 SGDLS and CDR2 YYNGEE. With V trimmed by 3 bases and J by 3 bases, 5 bases remained unmatched. Here the CDR3 reads CASSAGGSDTGELFF. CDR3 coding DNA: TGTGCCAGCAGCGCAGGGGGATCGGACACCGGGGAGCTGTTTTTT.